This TCR beta chain was captured in a study of shared clonotypes between healthy human individuals. Study-level results: Richness estimates generally favored naive over memory subsets. Several donors had 5% to 6% of their naive CD4 clonotypes in common.

Notes on this clone: Its target is not known.

The assay was run at deep level. Per the original data handling: ImmunoSEQ output lacked quality scores and full-length reads, limiting matched filtering. TCRdb keeps only in-frame clones here, not all; method: immunoSEQ multiplex PCR. V and J calls and clone size are those listed in that table; D and trimming were worked out from the DNA. The table shows about 1.5 million clones, with approximately 98% occurring only once. The sequenced sample was naive CD4+ T cells sorted from blood. Stated subset: CD45RA+ positively selected. The receptor was isolated from a young man in good health.

CDR3 DNA sequence: TGCGCCAGCAGCCGTGGGACTAGCGGTCCCTACAATGAGCAGTTCTTC. Amino acid sequence: CASSRGTSGPYNEQFF. The chain has TRBV5-1 and TRBJ2-1; 11 bases map to TRBD2. With V trimmed by 4 bases and J by 2 bases, 5 bases remained unmatched. Germline CDR1 SGHRS, CDR2 YFSETQ. The CDR3 runs 16 residues.